This entry concerns a single T cell receptor beta chain. Its antigen is unidentified. This entry is derived from a study of beta chain features in type 1 diabetes. Study-wide background: All samples combined gave 107,917,701 sorted cells for examination.

There are 14 residues in the CDR3. The V gene's germline CDR1 is MGHDK and CDR2 SYGVNS. V lost 4 bases and J lost 7, with 16 bases in between. The study's findings and limits: Any HLA type influence on TCRB rearrangement was left unresolved here. The study found moderately but significantly shorter TCRB CDR3s in all four CD4+ subsets of Type 1 diabetes patients. Patients' naive, central memory and Treg TCRB repertoires seemed closer to one another than those of healthy donors.

Expressed TCRB transcripts were sequenced because the isolated RNA had all been reverse transcribed beforehand. TCRdb keeps only in-frame clones here, not all; method: immunoSEQ multiplex PCR. This sample has around 500,000 clones, with 10% to 12% found just once. This clonotype was obtained from a woman aged 18-29 years in good health. The rearrangement joins TRBV25-1 to TRBJ1-2; D might be TRBD1 (5 bases). Sequenced sample: naive CD4+ T cells from blood. The CDR3 protein is CASSAQGVSGGYTF. The CDR3 DNA is TGTGCCAGCAGTGCCCAGGGTGTGTCGGGTGGCTACACCTTC.